The clone carrying this TCR beta chain occurred once. The record originates from a study of OX40 agonist ivuxolimab in advanced cancers. The overall study: An anti-OX40 (CD134) antibody with agonistic activity, ivuxolimab, was administered to patients.

The CDR3 runs 12 residues. Per the germline V gene, CDR1 is SGHTA and CDR2 is FQGTGA. V lost 4 bases and J lost 6, with 6 bases in between. Here immunoSEQ multiplex PCR was the method, and the copy in TCRdb shows in-frame clones only, minus some. Altogether 25,000 to 30,000 clones are present, 70% to 90% being singletons, with the ten largest covering around 29%. This chain uses TRBV7-3 with TRBJ2-2; D is uncertain. The origin of this receptor is an adult with an advanced solid tumor such as melanoma, head and neck, liver or kidney cancer. This material consisted of CD4+ or CD8+ T cells sorted from blood, taken in a trial of the OX40 agonist ivuxolimab. CDR3 protein: CASSSKAGELFF. The CDR3 DNA is TGTGCCAGCAGCTCCAAGGCCGGGGAGCTGTTTTTT.